This TCR beta chain comes out of a study of beta chain features in type 1 diabetes. This CDR3 is built from 14 residues. V lost 4 bases to trimming and J lost 2 bases; unmatched junction nucleotides: 3. The germline gives CDR1 SEHNR, CDR2 FQNEAQ (reference sequence). Since all of the isolated RNA was reverse transcribed, expressed TCRB transcripts were what got sequenced. The repertoire was sequenced with immunoSEQ multiplex PCR; TCRdb's copy has only in-frame clones and lacks some. The data show approximately 400,000 clones, roughly 16% seen once. The source of this sequence is a woman aged 18-30 years in good health. The chain uses TRBV7-9 and TRBJ1-2; 8 nucleotides align to TRBD1. Material for sequencing was naive CD4+ T cells from blood. The CDR3: CASSWGQDNYGYTF. The CDR3 region has the DNA TGTGCCAGCAGCTGGGGACAGGACAACTATGGCTACACCTTC.